Shown below are 26 T cell receptor beta chains from a single sample sequenced in a study of PD-1 blockade in classical Hodgkin lymphoma. Specified time point: cycle 4 day 1 (C4D1), after about 6 weeks of nivolumab. There was relapse after autologous stem cell transplantation in every patient, and there was variation in brentuximab vedotin exposure. The investigators isolated CD8+ T cells from thawed PBMCs using magnetic negative selection. The table came from immunoSEQ multiplex PCR; TCRdb's copy has only in-frame clones and leaves some out. Among 8,000 to 8,500 clones listed, about four fifths were seen once. The sample in question was CD8+ T cells from blood, obtained before the fourth cycle of nivolumab. These receptor sequences come from a human donor with classical Hodgkin lymphoma.

The rearrangement uses TRBV2 and TRBJ1-5, with D perhaps matching TRBD1 (6 bases). V gave up 6 bases and J gave up 2 bases, with 17 bases separating them. CDR3 length equals 16 residues. Germline V CDR1 and CDR2: SNHLY, FYNNEI. CDR3 sequence reads: CASSYYQGNGNQPQHF. DNA for the CDR3: TGTGCCAGCAGCTATTACCAGGGGAATGGCAATCAGCCCCAGCATTTT.

The chain combines TRBV27 with TRBJ1-5; 7 positions agree with TRBD1. Germline V gives CDR1 MNHEY, CDR2 SMNVEV (reference sequence). Trimming removed 4 bases from V and 2 bases from J; junction bases left unmatched: 8. The CDR3 has 16 residues. The CDR3 loop is CASSSRAGGGNQPQHF. The CDR3 coding sequence is TGTGCCAGCAGTTCCCGGGCAGGGGGTGGCAATCAGCCCCAGCATTTT.

The chain employs TRBV6-1 and TRBJ1-5; a weak D match, TRBD1 (5 bases). V lost 2 bases to trimming and J lost 5 bases, with 19 bases between them. Germline CDR1 MNHNS, CDR2 SASEGT. CDR3 length equals 17 residues. The CDR3 DNA is TGTGCCAGCAGTGAAAGTCGCCGCTGGGCGGGGGATCAGCCCCAGCATTTT. This translates into CASSESRRWAGDQPQHF.

The V gene is TRBV6-1, the J gene TRBJ1-1; no clear D gene. The CDR3 has 17 amino acids. Germline V lookup: CDR1 MNHNS, CDR2 SASEGT. V lost 1 base and J lost 2, with 17 bases in between. CDR3 in DNA: TGTGCCAGCAGTGAAGGTAAAGAGTACTACCGAAACACTGAAGCTTTCTTT. Protein: CASSEGKEYYRNTEAFF.

The chain employs TRBV29-1 and TRBJ2-3; 13 nucleotides agree with TRBD2. Per germline, CDR1 SQVTM and CDR2 ANQGSEA. V lost 3 bases and J lost 5; bases outside the gene matches: 5. This CDR3 comprises 15 residues. In DNA, the CDR3 is TGCAGCGTTGACAGACTAGCGGGGGGCCAAGATACGCAGTATTTT. As protein: CSVDRLAGGQDTQYF.

The chain couples TRBV28 to TRBJ1-5; tentative D call: TRBD1 (5 bases). The V gene lost 3 bases and the J gene lost 4 bases, with 10 bases spanning the gap. CDR3 length: 14 amino acids. Germline loops: CDR1 MDHEN, CDR2 SYDVKM. CDR3 in amino acids: CASSFREGNQPQHF. The CDR3 nucleotides are TGTGCCAGCAGTTTCAGGGAGGGAAATCAGCCCCAGCATTTT.

The CDR3 spells CAWRPGAGTEAFF. The DNA for the CDR3 is TGTGCCTGGAGACCCGGGGCGGGCACTGAAGCTTTCTTT. The chain joins TRBV30 to TRBJ1-1, with D perhaps TRBD1 (5 bases). Trimming cost V 3 bases and J 4 bases, with 12 bases left between them. The CDR3 is 13 amino acids. Germline-derived CDR1 and CDR2 are GTSNPN and SVGIG (reference sequence).

The chain couples TRBV29-1 to TRBJ2-7; 7 nucleotides match TRBD2. The V and J ends lost 4 bases and 3 bases, in that order; junction bases with no gene match: 3. From germline, CDR1 is SQVTM and CDR2 ANQGSEA. This CDR3 contains 12 residues. This CDR3 is CSVVGGSYEQYF. The CDR3 coding sequence is TGCAGCGTTGTCGGGGGGAGCTACGAGCAGTACTTC.

The genes are TRBV4-1 and TRBJ2-7; maybe TRBD1 (6 bases). Trimming pared 5 bases from V and 2 bases from J, leaving 16 bases between. The CDR3 runs to 15 residues. Germline assignment: CDR1 MGHRA and CDR2 YSYEKL. The CDR3 sequence: CASSDRDGQTYEQYF. CDR3 sequence (DNA): TGCGCCAGCAGCGACCGGGACGGACAGACCTACGAGCAGTACTTC.

The rearrangement joins TRBV10-2 to TRBJ2-3; no reliable D call. The CDR3 is made up of 13 amino acids. Per the germline V gene, CDR1 is WSHSY and CDR2 is SAAADI. V was shortened by 0 bases and J by 6 bases, with 7 bases between the two germline ends. CDR3 DNA: TGCGCCAGCAGTGAGTCGATATTTGATACGCAGTATTTT. Translating gives CASSESIFDTQYF.

This clone has a handful of counts. The chain joins TRBV9 to TRBJ1-2; no clear D gene. V lost 6 bases and J 6 bases, leaving 9 bases between the germline ends. The CDR3 consists of 11 residues. CDR1 is SGDLS and CDR2 is YYNGEE in the germline V gene. The CDR3 DNA reads TGTGCCAGCAAGGGTGTCCATGGCTACACCTTC. Translating gives CASKGVHGYTF.

The rearrangement joins TRBV7-2 to TRBJ2-1; possible D gene TRBD1, 6 bases. The germline V gene has CDR1 SGHTA and CDR2 FQGNSA. Trimming pared 4 bases from V and 6 bases from J, leaving 16 bases between. This CDR3 comprises 15 residues. DNA of the CDR3: TGTGCCAGCAGCTCCCTGGGACAAGGGATCAATGAGCAGTTCTTC. Protein product: CASSSLGQGINEQFF.

The chain links TRBV7-9 to TRBJ1-4; D perhaps matches TRBD1 (5 bases). Germline CDR1 SEHNR, CDR2 FQNEAQ (reference sequence). This CDR3 region has 15 residues. The V end was cut by 5 bases, the J end by 1 base, with 11 bases between. The CDR3 spells CASSRKTETNEKLFF. The DNA of the CDR3 is TGTGCCAGCAGCCGAAAGACAGAAACTAATGAAAAACTGTTTTTT.

The chain recombines TRBV6-4 with TRBJ2-2; tentative D call: TRBD2 (6 bases). CDR3 length: 14 residues. V lost 4 bases and J 4 bases, leaving 10 bases between the germline ends. Germline values: CDR1 MRHNA, CDR2 SNTAGT. The CDR3 DNA reads as TGTGCCAGCAGTGGCTCCGGGGGCACCGGGGAGCTGTTTTTT. Amino acid sequence: CASSGSGGTGELFF.

CDR3 sequence reads: CASGQDSTDTQYF. In DNA, the CDR3 is TGTGCCAGCGGACAGGATAGCACAGATACGCAGTATTTT. The chain couples TRBV11-3 to TRBJ2-3, with 7 positions matching TRBD1. The V segment lost 8 bases and the J segment 0 bases; nucleotides outside the gene matches: 2. Germline values: CDR1 SGHNT, CDR2 YENEEA. This CDR3 contains 13 residues.

CDR3 nucleotide sequence: TGTGCCAGCACCCCGAGGGGCTACACTGAAGCTTTCTTT. Translating gives CASTPRGYTEAFF. The genes are TRBV28 and TRBJ1-1, with a possible D match to TRBD1 (5 bases). Germline V CDR1 and CDR2: MDHEN, SYDVKM. Deletions cut 7 bases from V and 3 bases from J, with 12 bases between. This CDR3 comprises 13 residues.

The J gene is TRBJ2-2, the V gene TRBV9; D is uncertain. Trimming left V 4 bases short and J 4 bases short, with 11 bases between. Germline-derived CDR1 and CDR2 are SGDLS and YYNGEE. CDR3 length: 14 amino acids. The CDR3 bases are TGTGCCAGCAGCCCCCGGAAGGCCACCGGGGAGCTGTTTTTT. Protein: CASSPRKATGELFF.

This clone has more than one count but fewer than ten. This chain connects TRBV30 to TRBJ1-2; D is unclear. V was shortened by 1 base and J by 8 bases, with 8 bases between the two germline ends. CDR1 is GTSNPN, CDR2 SVGIG, per germline (reference sequence). The CDR3 length is 11 residues. The CDR3 sequence: CAWSDWRGYTF. CDR3 in DNA: TGTGCCTGGAGTGACTGGCGAGGCTACACCTTC.

This chain links TRBV7-3 with TRBJ2-1, with D possibly being TRBD1 (6 bases). Trimming took off 6 bases at V and 8 bases at J, with 14 bases between the two ends. Germline assignment: CDR1 SGHTA and CDR2 FQGTGA. CDR3 size: 13 residues. CDR3 sequence (DNA): TGTGCCAGCAGGGCAGGGGCAAGTTATGAGCAGTTCTTC. This sequence encodes CASRAGASYEQFF. Variable domain in full (rest from reference TRBV7-3 and TRBJ2-1): GAGVSQTPSNKVTEKGKYVELRCDPISGHTALYWYRQSLGQGPEFLIYFQGTGAADDSGLPNDRFFAVRPEGSVSTLKIQRTERGDSAVYLCASRAGASYEQFFGPGTRLTVL.

This clone was detected a few times. The chain joins TRBV27 to TRBJ1-1, with 8 nucleotides matching TRBD1. V trimming: 6 bases; J trimming: 4 bases; junction bases outside the gene matches: 1. The CDR3 covers 12 residues. CDR1 and CDR2 (germline): MNHEY, SMNVEV (reference sequence). CDR3 nucleotides: TGTGCCAGCAGAACAGGGGGCACTGAAGCTTTCTTT. It encodes CASRTGGTEAFF.

This clone was counted between two and nine times. The chain links TRBV27 to TRBJ1-6; maybe TRBD1 (6 bases). The CDR3 consists of 16 residues. Per germline, CDR1 MNHEY and CDR2 SMNVEV (reference sequence). V was cut by 7 bases and J by 5 bases, with 18 bases left in between. The CDR3 loop reads CASTSLTGPHNSPLHF. DNA for the CDR3: TGTGCCAGCACCTCTCTCACAGGGCCCCATAATTCACCCCTCCACTTT.

The chain has TRBV27 and TRBJ1-5; 7 nucleotides agree with TRBD1. The CDR3 totals 15 residues. Unmatched junction bases numbered 12, after V lost 5 bases and J lost 8 bases. Germline CDR1 reads MNHEY; CDR2 reads SMNVEV (reference sequence). CDR3 loop: CASSTRTGSAEPQHF. The CDR3 region has the DNA TGTGCCAGCAGTACGCGGACAGGCTCAGCGGAGCCCCAGCATTTT.

The rearrangement uses TRBV7-2 and TRBJ2-1; D is ambiguous. Germline CDR1 reads SGHTA; CDR2 reads FQGNSA. Trimming stripped 2 bases from V and 10 bases from J, with 12 bases between. This CDR3 comprises 13 residues. The CDR3 sequence is CASSLIYLEEQFF. The CDR3 DNA sequence: TGTGCCAGCAGCTTAATATATTTAGAGGAGCAGTTCTTC.

The chain employs TRBV7-9 and TRBJ1-1; a possible D gene is TRBD1 (6 bases). The CDR3 is made up of 17 amino acids. Germline CDR1 is SEHNR and CDR2 is FQNEAQ (reference sequence). Trimming removed 2 bases at V and 6 bases at J, with 22 bases between. CDR3 coding DNA: TGTGCCAGCAGCTTATTATGGAGGTGGAGGGGGGCCGCTGAAGCTTTCTTT. This encodes CASSLLWRWRGAAEAFF.

This clone was detected a few times. The chain is built from TRBV6-1 and TRBJ1-5; D is unclear. V was shortened by 3 bases and J by 3 bases, with 9 bases between the two germline ends. The germline gives CDR1 MNHNS, CDR2 SASEGT. The CDR3 contains 14 residues. The CDR3: CASSERALNQPQHF. The CDR3 DNA reads as TGTGCCAGCAGTGAGAGGGCCCTCAATCAGCCCCAGCATTTT.

The V gene is TRBV11-2, the J gene TRBJ2-7; D remains unclear. V lost 5 bases, J lost 3 bases, and 8 bases lay in between. The CDR3 is 12 residues long. Germline V gene sequence: CDR1 SGHAT, CDR2 FQNNGV. CDR3 in amino acids: CASSLQSYEQYF. The CDR3 nucleotides read TGTGCCAGCAGCCTCCAGAGCTACGAGCAGTACTTC.